The T cell receptor (beta chain) under discussion was sequenced for a study of blood T cell repertoires in COVID-19. Study-wide context: The United States, Italy and Spain were the sources of the acute and convalescent COVID-19 samples. Nucleic acid was either cDNA or gDNA, and it came from T cells, B-cell-depleted T cells, or PBMCs.

Methods used by the authors: Amplified reference gene primers provided the basis for estimating nucleated cell counts. Profiled with immunoSEQ multiplex PCR; TCRdb holds only in-frame clones, not every one. V, J and clone size derive from that table, while D and trimming were established from the DNA sequence. The table records some 52,000 clones, 85% to 90% of them present only once. Germline-derived CDR1 and CDR2 are DFQATT and SNEGSKA (reference sequence). The V segment lost 3 bases and the J segment 8 bases; nucleotides outside the gene matches: 12. The CDR3 runs 16 residues. This rearrangement joins TRBV20-1 to TRBJ2-1; 11 nucleotides line up with TRBD1. The sequence derives from a man between 65 and 80 years old with acute or convalescent COVID-19. Material: peripheral blood. CDR3 nucleotide sequence: TGCAGTGCTAGTGATTCCTCCGGACAGGGGGCTCATGAGCAGTTCTTC. Amino acid sequence: CSASDSSGQGAHEQFF.